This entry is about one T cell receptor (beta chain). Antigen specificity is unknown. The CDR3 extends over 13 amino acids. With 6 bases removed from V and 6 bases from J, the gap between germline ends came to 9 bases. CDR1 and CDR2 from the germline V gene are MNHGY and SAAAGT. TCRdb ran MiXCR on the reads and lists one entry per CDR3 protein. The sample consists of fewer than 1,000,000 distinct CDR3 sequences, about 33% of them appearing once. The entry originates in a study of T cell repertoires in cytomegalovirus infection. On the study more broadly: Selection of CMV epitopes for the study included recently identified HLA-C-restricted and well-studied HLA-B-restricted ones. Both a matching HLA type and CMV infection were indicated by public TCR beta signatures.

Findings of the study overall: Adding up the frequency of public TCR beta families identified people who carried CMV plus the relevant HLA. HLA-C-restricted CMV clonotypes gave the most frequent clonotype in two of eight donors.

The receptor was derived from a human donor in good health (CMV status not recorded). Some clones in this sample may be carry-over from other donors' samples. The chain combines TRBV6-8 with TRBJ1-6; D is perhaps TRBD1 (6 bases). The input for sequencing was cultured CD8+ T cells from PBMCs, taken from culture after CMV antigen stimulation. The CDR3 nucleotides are TGTGCCAGCAGGAACAGGGTTAATTCACCCCTCCACTTT. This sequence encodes CASRNRVNSPLHF.